A single sample is the source of the 16 T cell receptor beta chains below, sequenced in a study of T-cell memory formation after mild COVID-19. MiXCR, applied by TCRdb to the 5' RACE reads, yields one record per CDR3 protein. The sample lists 180,000 or so distinct CDR3 sequences, roughly 11% seen once, with less than 4% in the top ten. Source material: PBMCs or a T cell subset sorted from them (not recorded which). Source of these receptors: a young man who had mild COVID-19 (a few samples of this study predate the infection). Cell type and time point are not known.

The rearrangement uses TRBV4-3 and TRBJ2-7; the match to TRBD1 covers 7 bases. CDR3 size: 15 residues. V shed 1 base, J shed 2 bases, and the junction held 5 bases outside the gene matches. Germline V gene lookup returns CDR1 LGHNA and CDR2 YSLEER. The CDR3 DNA follows: TGCGCCAGCAGCCAAGGTGACAGGGTCGCCTACGAGCAGTACTTC. Its protein is CASSQGDRVAYEQYF.

This clonotype was counted between two and nine times. The chain carries TRBV3-1 and TRBJ2-5; D is possibly TRBD2 (6 bases). The V gene's germline CDR1 is LGHDT and CDR2 YNNKEL (reference sequence). The germline V and J ends were trimmed by 4 bases and 1 base, with 10 bases remaining between them. The CDR3 covers 14 residues. The CDR3 loop reads CASSLGTFQETQYF. DNA for the CDR3: TGTGCCAGCAGCCTCGGGACTTTCCAAGAGACCCAGTACTTC.

This rearrangement joins TRBV11-3 to TRBJ2-1; 7 nucleotides line up with TRBD2. This CDR3 has 15 amino acids. J lost 9 bases, V lost 4 bases, and 12 bases had no gene match. Germline V lookup: CDR1 SGHNT, CDR2 YENEEA. CDR3 nucleotides: TGTGCCAGCAGCTCGCCCGGACTAGGGCGGGGTGAGCAGTTCTTC. It translates to CASSSPGLGRGEQFF.

The rearrangement links TRBV20-1 to TRBJ1-6; D is unresolved. V lost 1 base and J lost 7, with 5 bases in between. This CDR3 has 12 residues. The germline V gene has CDR1 DFQATT and CDR2 SNEGSKA (reference sequence). The CDR3 here is CSARVANSPLHF. DNA of the CDR3: TGCAGTGCTAGAGTCGCAAATTCACCCCTCCACTTT.

This clonotype was picked up a small number of times. V usage is TRBV4-2 and J usage is TRBJ1-6, with D unclear. The CDR3 covers 12 residues. Per the germline V gene, CDR1 is LGHNA and CDR2 is YNFKEQ. V lost 3 bases and J lost 10, with 7 bases in between. DNA for the CDR3: TGTGCCAGCAGCCACGGGAGGTCACCCCTCCACTTT. It yields the protein CASSHGRSPLHF.

This clonotype came up many times. The V call is TRBV12-3 or TRBV12-4, the J call TRBJ2-3, with D uncertain. V was clipped by 3 bases and J by 5 bases, with 6 bases between them. The CDR3 loop spans 12 amino acids. The CDR3 nucleotides read TGTGCCAGCAGTTTGTCCGGAGATACGCAGTATTTT. Amino acid sequence: CASSLSGDTQYF.

This clonotype has just a few counts. This CDR3 reads CASSRQRETQYF. CDR3 sequence (DNA): TGTGCCAGCAGCCGGCAGAGGGAGACCCAGTACTTC. The gene calls are TRBV7-2 and TRBJ2-5, with D unclear. The germline gives CDR1 SGHTA, CDR2 FQGNSA. Trimming removed 5 bases from V and 5 bases from J, with 9 bases in between. The CDR3 sequence is 12 residues long.

The chain carries TRBV30 and TRBJ1-5; tentative D call: TRBD1 (5 bases). The CDR3 extends over 16 amino acids. CDR1 is GTSNPN, CDR2 SVGIG, per germline (reference sequence). The ends were cut back, 2 bases at V and 5 bases at J, with 19 bases in the middle. The chain's CDR3 is CAWSPGAHAVHQPQHF. The CDR3 DNA sequence: TGTGCCTGGAGTCCCGGGGCTCATGCTGTCCATCAGCCCCAGCATTTT.

This clonotype was found many times. The rearrangement uses TRBV4-3 and TRBJ2-2; the D gene is possibly TRBD1 (6 bases). Deletions cut 3 bases from V and 5 bases from J, with 16 bases between. This CDR3 contains 16 residues. CDR1 is LGHNA and CDR2 is YSLEER in the germline V gene. The CDR3 spells CASSQEGGLSTGELFF. The CDR3 DNA reads TGCGCCAGCAGCCAGGAAGGGGGTCTGAGTACCGGGGAGCTGTTTTTT.

This clonotype was detected a few times. This chain connects TRBV7-2 to TRBJ2-7; 9 bases fit TRBD2. The length of the CDR3 is 16 residues. In germline, CDR1 is SGHTA, CDR2 FQGNSA. The V gene end was trimmed by 1 base and the J gene end by 3 bases; junction bases not matched to a gene: 7. CDR3 DNA: TGTGCCAGCAGCTTAGTTGGCGGGGGGGCCATCTACGAGCAGTACTTC. Protein sequence: CASSLVGGGAIYEQYF.

The rearrangement links TRBV7-3 to TRBJ1-1, with TRBD1 identical over 7 bases. The J segment lost 11 bases and the V segment lost 4 bases, leaving 7 bases of the junction unmatched. Germline V lookup: CDR1 SGHTA, CDR2 FQGTGA. This CDR3 is built from 12 residues. CDR3 DNA sequence: TGTGCCAGCAGCTCCCGACAGGGTCGGGCTTTCTTT. Its translation: CASSSRQGRAFF.

The chain joins TRBV7-9 to TRBJ1-6; 7 bases fit TRBD1. V shed 5 bases, J shed 7 bases, and the junction held 8 bases outside the gene matches. CDR3 size: 15 residues. Per the germline V gene, CDR1 is SEHNR and CDR2 is FQNEAQ (reference sequence). DNA for the CDR3: TGTGCCAGCAGCCCCCGACAGGGTGGGAATTCACCCCTCCACTTT. This sequence encodes CASSPRQGGNSPLHF.

A few counts support this clonotype. J is TRBJ2-4 and V is TRBV29-1; D not resolved. Trimming left V 0 bases short and J 0 bases short, with 6 bases between. Germline loops: CDR1 SQVTM, CDR2 ANQGSEA. The CDR3 is 14 residues long. The CDR3 sequence is CSVEDRRAKNIQYF. Here the CDR3 DNA reads TGCAGCGTTGAAGATCGGCGAGCCAAAAACATTCAGTACTTC. Based on the CDR3 plus reference TRBV29-1 and TRBJ2-4, the full variable domain is SAVISQKPSRDICQRGTSLTIQCQVDSQVTMMFWYRQQPGQSLTLIATANQGSEATYESGFVIDKFPISRPNLTFSTLTVSNMSPEDSSIYLCSVEDRRAKNIQYFGAGTRLSVL.

This clonotype was seen a handful of times. The V gene is TRBV7-9, the J gene TRBJ2-5, with D possibly being TRBD2 (7 bases). Germline CDR1 SEHNR, CDR2 FQNEAQ (reference sequence). Trimming cost V 5 bases and J 4 bases, with 17 bases left between them. This CDR3 has 15 amino acids. The CDR3 nucleotides read TGTGCCAGCAGCGGGGGCGGACTAGTCAGAGAGACCCAGTACTTC. As protein: CASSGGGLVRETQYF.

The V call is TRBV20-1, the J call TRBJ1-2; no definite D call. The CDR3 has 14 residues. Germline V gene sequence: CDR1 DFQATT, CDR2 SNEGSKA (reference sequence). V was clipped by 1 base and J by 5 bases, with 14 bases between them. The CDR3 coding sequence is TGCAGTGCTAGAGGCCCCCGGGCCTCATATGGCTACACCTTC. Translation: CSARGPRASYGYTF.

This clonotype came up many times. The chain combines TRBV12-3 or TRBV12-4 with TRBJ2-6; D not certain. The CDR3 totals 13 residues. Trimming took off 4 bases at V and 0 bases at J, with 1 base between the two ends. In nucleotides, the CDR3 is TGTGCCAGCAGTTCCTCTGGGGCCAACGTCCTGACTTTC. This gives the protein CASSSSGANVLTF.